The entry below gives a single TCR beta chain sequence along with its context. The source of the sample is a study of T cell changes during pregnancy in multiple sclerosis. The repertoire was sequenced with immunoSEQ multiplex PCR; TCRdb's copy has only in-frame clones and lacks some. Among roughly 99,000 clones, around 92% were seen once, and the ten largest hold about 2%. The CDR3 covers 14 residues. The ends were cut back, 3 bases at V and 3 bases at J, with 12 bases in the middle. The germline V gene has CDR1 MDHEN and CDR2 SYDVKM. The clonotype comes from a female donor in good health, enrolled as a control in a pregnancy study. The sample here was peripheral blood, taken after pregnancy. This chain connects TRBV28 to TRBJ2-7; D may be TRBD2 (6 bases). The CDR3 region has the DNA TGTGCCAGCAGTTTTAGGGGAGCGGGCTACGAGCAGTACTTC. As protein: CASSFRGAGYEQYF.